This T cell receptor beta chain stems from a study of blood T cell repertoires in COVID-19 (dated by TCRdb to about 2020). A note on the overall study: Samples covering the acute and convalescent phases of COVID-19 were provided by collaborators in the United States, Italy and Spain. Subjects who had been exposed to COVID-19, were actively infected with it, or had recovered from it provided the deeply sampled blood TCRbeta repertoires that made up the dataset. A de-identified subject ID, COVID-19 status, age in years and sex were almost always included in the sample metadata. The samples were drawn from the first 160 participants of the ongoing ImmuneRACE study and from some 1,300 subjects provided by 6 global collaborators. The repertoires were released in a freely available public database intended as a resource for research on the immune response to SARS-CoV-2. Where available, HLA class I and class II types were taken from metadata supplied by the sample provider and were not determined by assay-based typing. The prospective study material was composed of cDNA or gDNA derived from T cells, B-cell-depleted T cells, or PBMCs.

V gives up 4 bases and J gives up 5 bases, and the segment between their germline ends measures 18 bases. The CDR3, from cysteine to phenylalanine, totals 15 residues. Just the 45-base CDR3 DNA is kept, in frame starting at base 1. Looking up the germline V gene yields CDR1 SGHRS and CDR2 YFSETQ. The collaborating institutions used their own protocols to collect whole blood in K2EDTA tubes. For TCRbeta analysis, collaborator samples were shipped as frozen whole blood, as isolated PBMCs, or as DNA extracted from either sample type. TCRbeta CDR3 regions were amplified from genomic DNA by means of the immunoSEQ Assay, a bias-controlled multiplex PCR. On the study's bioinformatics: The number of nucleated cells in each sample was estimated from the amplification of reference gene primers within the assay. To quantify the absolute abundance of each unique TCRbeta CDR3 rearrangement, sequence reads were collapsed and filtered. For each sample, productive Simpson clonality was calculated as the square root of Simpson's diversity index over productive rearrangements. As stored in TCRdb, this immuneACCESS dataset retains in-frame rearrangements with V and J assigned. A fraction of the clones does not appear; measured against another copy, unresolved V genes explain less than half of the discrepancy, and the remainder lacks a known reason. The V and J calls and the clone size are those of that table, but D and trimming were determined from the DNA. Counted in this sample were about 310,000 clones; about nine tenths of them appeared once. The ten top clones hold 1% of the sample.

General conclusions and limits of the study: The quantity of clinical and demographic metadata differed by source and by participant and was supplied without curation.

A word on this clone: Its antigen remains unidentified. It has no much larger one-base neighbor in the sample; base qualities were not kept.

The material sequenced was peripheral blood. This receptor was taken from a man between 50 and 59 years old with active or convalescent COVID-19. The rearrangement joined TRBV5-1 to TRBJ1-1; 6 matching bases give a weak D call of TRBD1. The DNA is TGCGCCAGCAGCCACCTCGACAGGTATGAAACTGAAGCTTTCTTT. The translation is CASSHLDRYETEAFF.